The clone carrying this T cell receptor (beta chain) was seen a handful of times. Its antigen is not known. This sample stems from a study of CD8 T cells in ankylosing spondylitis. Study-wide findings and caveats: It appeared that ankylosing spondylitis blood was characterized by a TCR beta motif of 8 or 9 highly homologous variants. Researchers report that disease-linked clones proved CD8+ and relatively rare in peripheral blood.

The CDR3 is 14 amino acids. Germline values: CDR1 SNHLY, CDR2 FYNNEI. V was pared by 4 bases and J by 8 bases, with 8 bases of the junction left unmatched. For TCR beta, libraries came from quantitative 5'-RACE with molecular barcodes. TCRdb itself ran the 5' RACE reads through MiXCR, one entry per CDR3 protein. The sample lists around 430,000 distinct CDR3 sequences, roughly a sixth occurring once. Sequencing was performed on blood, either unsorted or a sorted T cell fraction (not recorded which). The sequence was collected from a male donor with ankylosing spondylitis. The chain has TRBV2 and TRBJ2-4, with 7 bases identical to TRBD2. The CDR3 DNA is TGTGCCAGCAGTGCCGGGGGGACCGGGGACATTCAGTACTTC. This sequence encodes CASSAGGTGDIQYF.